The 16 T cell receptor beta chains below were found in one sample sequenced in a study of shared clonotypes between healthy human individuals. Sequencing was performed with immunoSEQ multiplex PCR; in TCRdb, only in-frame clones are kept and a portion is missing. The sample contains roughly 680,000 clones, 72% of which appear only once. The source material was memory CD4+ T cells sorted from blood. Noted subset: CD45RA-negative fraction. The receptor source for this set is a woman in her twenties or thirties in good health.

The DNA of the CDR3 is TGTGCCTGGAGTACCCCGGGGGGGGTTGGAAACACCATATATTTT. Translation: CAWSTPGGVGNTIYF. The rearrangement uses TRBV30 and TRBJ1-3, with D possibly being TRBD1 (5 bases). Germline CDR1 and CDR2: GTSNPN and SVGIG (reference sequence). Trimming pared 2 bases from V and 3 bases from J, leaving 14 bases between. The CDR3 totals 15 residues.

The chain joins TRBV10-1 to TRBJ1-1; maybe TRBD1 (5 bases). Germline CDR1 and CDR2: WNHNN and SYGVQD (reference sequence). The CDR3 has 16 amino acids. Trimming removed 4 bases at V and 4 bases at J, with 19 bases between. In DNA form, the CDR3 reads TGCGCCAGCAGTGGACCGCCAGGGCGGTCGGGCACTGAAGCTTTCTTT. Protein sequence: CASSGPPGRSGTEAFF.

The CDR3 bases are TGTGCCAGCAGCTTCCCCCCCGGGGACTGGGACAGTGAGCAGTTCTTC. It specifies CASSFPPGDWDSEQFF. The chain recombines TRBV7-9 with TRBJ2-1; tentatively, D is TRBD1 (7 bases). From germline, CDR1 is SEHNR and CDR2 FQNEAQ (reference sequence). Trimming took 3 bases from V and 9 from J, leaving 21 bases between them. This CDR3 contains 16 residues. Filled out from reference TRBV7-9 and TRBJ2-1, the complete variable domain reads DTGVSQNPRHKITKRGQNVTFRCDPISEHNRLYWYRQTLGQGPEFLTYFQNEAQLEKSRLLSDRFSAERPKGSFSTLEIQRTEQGDSAMYLCASSFPPGDWDSEQFFGPGTRLTVL.

The chain recombines TRBV28 with TRBJ1-5; 7 bases line up with TRBD1. The CDR3 is made up of 16 amino acids. V dropped 11 bases and J dropped 0; count of bases not matched to a gene: 13. Germline CDR1 MDHEN, CDR2 SYDVKM. Here the CDR3 reads CACRGGGFYSNQPQHF. The DNA for the CDR3 is TGTGCCTGCCGGGGAGGGGGCTTCTATAGCAATCAGCCCCAGCATTTT.

The rearrangement joins TRBV2 to TRBJ2-3; TRBD2 might be the D (7 bases). From germline, CDR1 is SNHLY and CDR2 FYNNEI. Trimming removed 8 bases from V and 3 bases from J, with 15 bases in between. The CDR3 is 14 amino acids. The CDR3 nucleotides read TGTGCCAGCCTAAAGGGGGAGGGTACAGATACGCAGTATTTT. It encodes CASLKGEGTDTQYF.

This clone turned up a few times. J is TRBJ2-7 and V is TRBV7-9; the D is unclear. Germline-derived CDR1 and CDR2 are SEHNR and FQNEAQ (reference sequence). The V and J ends lost 8 bases and 3 bases respectively, with 17 bases between them. The CDR3 length is 14 residues. Here the CDR3 reads CASRPRSGNYEQYF. CDR3 nucleotides: TGTGCCAGCCGCCCCAGATCCGGAAACTACGAGCAGTACTTC.

This clone was seen only a few times. CDR3 protein: CASSLQRLGNEQYF. The CDR3 DNA is TGTGCCAGCAGCTTACAACGGTTGGGGAACGAGCAGTACTTC. The chain uses TRBV7-2 and TRBJ2-7, with D unresolved. V dropped 2 bases and J dropped 5 bases, with 13 bases sitting between them. The length of the CDR3 is 14 residues. Germline V gene sequence: CDR1 SGHTA, CDR2 FQGNSA.

The chain joins TRBV27 to TRBJ1-2, with 10 nucleotides matching TRBD1. This CDR3 is built from 17 residues. The J segment lost 4 bases and the V segment lost 4 bases, leaving 12 bases of the junction unmatched. The V gene's germline CDR1 is MNHEY and CDR2 SMNVEV (reference sequence). The CDR3 nucleotides read TGTGCCAGCAGTTCTGGACAGGGGGTTAGTGAACGCTATGGCTACACCTTC. Residues: CASSSGQGVSERYGYTF.

The chain carries TRBV6-5 and TRBJ1-5, with D possibly being TRBD1 (6 bases). The CDR3 sequence is 15 residues long. Trimming shortened V by 4 bases and J by 2 bases, and 12 bases separated the two germline ends. The germline CDR1 and CDR2 sequences are MNHEY and SVGAGI. The CDR3 loop is CASSLQGFGNQPQHF. As DNA, the CDR3 is TGTGCCAGCAGTTTACAGGGATTTGGCAATCAGCCCCAGCATTTT.

The chain is built from TRBV6-5 and TRBJ2-3, with 10 bases identical to TRBD1. This CDR3 has 16 amino acids. Germline CDR1 is MNHEY and CDR2 is SVGAGI. V gave up 4 bases and J gave up 4 bases; unmatched junction bases: 8. The CDR3 loop reads CASSFPGQGIPDTQYF. The CDR3 nucleotides read TGTGCCAGCAGTTTCCCGGGACAGGGGATTCCAGATACGCAGTATTTT.

CDR3 protein: CASSPESSYEQYF. The CDR3 DNA is TGTGCCAGTAGTCCGGAGAGCTCCTACGAGCAGTACTTC. The V and J genes are TRBV19 and TRBJ2-7; no reliable D call. CDR1 LNHDA and CDR2 SQIVND come from the germline V gene (reference sequence). Between the trimmed V and J ends, which lost 5 bases and 0 bases, there was a span of 8 bases. This CDR3 is 13 amino acids long.

This clone has more than one count but fewer than ten. The chain employs TRBV30 and TRBJ1-5; TRBD1 might be the D (5 bases). The CDR3 runs 14 residues. Trimming left V 3 bases short and J 2 bases short, with 11 bases between. CDR1 GTSNPN and CDR2 SVGIG come from the germline V gene (reference sequence). The CDR3 is CAWSYTGGNQPQHF. DNA for the CDR3: TGTGCCTGGAGCTACACGGGGGGCAATCAGCCCCAGCATTTT.

V gene TRBV4-1 combines with J gene TRBJ1-1; no clear D. Trimming stripped 4 bases from V and 1 base from J, with 7 bases between. The CDR3 contains 13 residues. Germline CDR1 MGHRA, CDR2 YSYEKL. CDR3: CASSPYGNTEAFF. The CDR3 DNA reads TGCGCCAGCAGCCCCTATGGGAACACTGAAGCTTTCTTT.

J is TRBJ2-7 and V is TRBV19, with 12 positions matching TRBD1. This CDR3 is 16 amino acids long. The germline V gene has CDR1 LNHDA and CDR2 SQIVND (reference sequence). Trimming cost V 4 bases and J 5 bases; bases outside gene matches: 9. Here the CDR3 reads CASSRPGQGARNEQYF. Written as DNA, the CDR3 is TGTGCCAGTAGTAGGCCGGGACAGGGGGCGAGAAACGAGCAGTACTTC.

J is TRBJ2-7 and V is TRBV4-1, with D tentatively TRBD2 (6 bases). The CDR3 is 16 residues long. From germline, CDR1 is MGHRA and CDR2 YSYEKL. The V and J ends lost 1 base and 2 bases respectively, with 15 bases between them. CDR3 sequence reads: CASSQAHSGSPYEQYF. CDR3 bases: TGCGCCAGCAGCCAAGCTCACAGCGGGTCCCCCTACGAGCAGTACTTC.

The chain has TRBV28 and TRBJ2-7; TRBD2 matches at 10 bases. Germline lookup yields CDR1 MDHEN and CDR2 SYDVKM. The CDR3 covers 17 residues. With 5 bases clipped from V and 6 bases from J, the junction kept 16 bases outside the gene matches. Here the CDR3 DNA reads TGTGCCAGCAGTGCCGGTCCTAGCGGGAGCCCCCGGACCGAGCAGTACTTC. This translates into CASSAGPSGSPRTEQYF.